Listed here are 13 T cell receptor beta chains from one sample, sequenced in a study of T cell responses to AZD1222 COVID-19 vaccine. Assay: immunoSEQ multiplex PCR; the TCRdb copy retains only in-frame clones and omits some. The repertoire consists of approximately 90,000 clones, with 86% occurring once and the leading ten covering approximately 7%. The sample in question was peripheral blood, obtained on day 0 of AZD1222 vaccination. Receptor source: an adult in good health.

The CDR3 here is CASSEGEGAQPQHF. The CDR3 DNA reads TGTGCCAGCAGTGAAGGAGAGGGGGCTCAGCCCCAGCATTTT. This chain links TRBV6-1 with TRBJ1-5, with 7 bases lining up with TRBD1. The CDR3 totals 14 residues. J lost 6 bases, V lost 1 base, and 3 bases had no gene match. Germline values: CDR1 MNHNS, CDR2 SASEGT.

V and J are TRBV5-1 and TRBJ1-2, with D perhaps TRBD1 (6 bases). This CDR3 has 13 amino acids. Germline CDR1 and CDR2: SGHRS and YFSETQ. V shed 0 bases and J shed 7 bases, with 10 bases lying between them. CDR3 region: CASSLGTGLGYTF. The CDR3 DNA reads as TGCGCCAGCAGCTTGGGAACAGGGCTTGGCTACACCTTC.

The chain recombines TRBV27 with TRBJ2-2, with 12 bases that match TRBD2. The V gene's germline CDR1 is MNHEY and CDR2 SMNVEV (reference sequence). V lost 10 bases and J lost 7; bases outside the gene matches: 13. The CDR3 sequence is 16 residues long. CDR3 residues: CATRLAGGPVGGELFF. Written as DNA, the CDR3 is TGTGCCACCCGTCTAGCGGGAGGGCCGGTAGGCGGGGAGCTGTTTTTT.

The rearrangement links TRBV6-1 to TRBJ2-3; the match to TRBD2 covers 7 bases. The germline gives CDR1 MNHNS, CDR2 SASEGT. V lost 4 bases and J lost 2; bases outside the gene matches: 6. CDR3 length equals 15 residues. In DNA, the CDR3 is TGTGCCAGCAGTGGAGCCCGACTAGCCACAGATACGCAGTATTTT. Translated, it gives CASSGARLATDTQYF.

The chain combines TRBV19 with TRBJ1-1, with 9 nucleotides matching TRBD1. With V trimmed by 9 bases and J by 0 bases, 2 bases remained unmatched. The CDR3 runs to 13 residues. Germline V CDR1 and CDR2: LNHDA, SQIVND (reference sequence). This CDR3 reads CASGQGMNTEAFF. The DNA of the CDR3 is TGTGCCAGCGGACAGGGGATGAACACTGAAGCTTTCTTT.

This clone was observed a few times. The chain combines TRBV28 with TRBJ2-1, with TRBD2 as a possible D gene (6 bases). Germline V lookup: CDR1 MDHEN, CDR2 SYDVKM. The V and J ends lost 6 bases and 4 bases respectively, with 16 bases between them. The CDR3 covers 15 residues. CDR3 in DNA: TGTGCCAGCAGCAGGGACTCAGCCTCGTACAATGAGCAGTTCTTC. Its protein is CASSRDSASYNEQFF.

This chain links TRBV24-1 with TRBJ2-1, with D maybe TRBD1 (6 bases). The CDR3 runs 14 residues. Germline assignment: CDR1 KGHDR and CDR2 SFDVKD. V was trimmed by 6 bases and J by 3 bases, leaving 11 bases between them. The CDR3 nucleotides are TGTGCCACCAGTACTACAGGGTACTACAATGAGCAGTTCTTC. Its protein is CATSTTGYYNEQFF.

For the CDR3, the DNA is TGCGCCAGCAGCCAAGACCTCGGACTAGCGGTATACAATGAGCAGTTCTTC. As protein: CASSQDLGLAVYNEQFF. This sequence joins TRBV4-3 and TRBJ2-1, with 10 bases matching TRBD2. This CDR3 has 17 residues. The germline V gene has CDR1 LGHNA and CDR2 YSLEER. V lost 0 bases and J lost 4; bases outside the gene matches: 6.

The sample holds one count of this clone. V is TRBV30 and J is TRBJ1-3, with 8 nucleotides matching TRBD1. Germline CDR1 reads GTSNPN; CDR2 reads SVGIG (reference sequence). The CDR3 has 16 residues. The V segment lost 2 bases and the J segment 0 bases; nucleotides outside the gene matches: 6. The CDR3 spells CAWSRQGYSSGNTIYF. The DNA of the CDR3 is TGTGCCTGGAGTCGACAGGGGTATAGCTCTGGAAACACCATATATTTT.

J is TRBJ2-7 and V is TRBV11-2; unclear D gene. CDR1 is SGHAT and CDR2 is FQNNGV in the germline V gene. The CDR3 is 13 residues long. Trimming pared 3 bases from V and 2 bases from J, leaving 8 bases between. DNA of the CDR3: TGTGCCAGCAGCTTCCCATCAGCCTACGAGCAGTACTTC. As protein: CASSFPSAYEQYF. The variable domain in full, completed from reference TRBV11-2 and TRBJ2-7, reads EAGVAQSPRYKIIEKRQSVAFWCNPISGHATLYWYQQILGQGPKLLIQFQNNGVVDDSQLPKDRFSAERLKGVDSTLKIQPAKLEDSAVYLCASSFPSAYEQYFGPGTRLTVT.

The CDR3 sequence: CASSIAIYSNQPQHF. CDR3 coding DNA: TGTGCCAGTAGTATAGCCATTTATAGCAATCAGCCCCAGCATTTT. The V call is TRBV19, the J call TRBJ1-5, with D unresolved. Per germline, CDR1 LNHDA and CDR2 SQIVND (reference sequence). V was cut by 1 base and J by 0 bases, with 7 bases left in between. The CDR3 runs 15 residues. The full variable domain, its missing parts supplied by reference TRBV19 and TRBJ1-5, is DGGITQSPKYLFRKEGQNVTLSCEQNLNHDAMYWYRQDPGQGLRLIYYSQIVNDFQKGDIAEGYSVSREKKESFPLTVTSAQKNPTAFYLCASSIAIYSNQPQHFGDGTRLSIL.

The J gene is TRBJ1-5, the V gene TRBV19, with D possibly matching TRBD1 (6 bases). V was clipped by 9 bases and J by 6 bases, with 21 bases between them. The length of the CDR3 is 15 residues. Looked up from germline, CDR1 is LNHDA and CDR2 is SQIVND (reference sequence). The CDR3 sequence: CASRVAGESIQPQHF. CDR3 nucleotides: TGTGCCAGCAGGGTAGCAGGGGAGTCCATTCAGCCCCAGCATTTT.

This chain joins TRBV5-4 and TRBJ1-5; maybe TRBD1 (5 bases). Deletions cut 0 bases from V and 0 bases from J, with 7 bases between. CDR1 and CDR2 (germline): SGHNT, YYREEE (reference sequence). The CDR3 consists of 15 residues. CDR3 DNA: TGTGCCAGCAGCTTGGGGGGGGATAGCAATCAGCCCCAGCATTTT. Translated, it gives CASSLGGDSNQPQHF.